The source of this TCR beta chain is a study of T cell responses to AZD1222 COVID-19 vaccine. Trimming removed 7 bases at V and 10 bases at J, with 13 bases between. CDR1 is SNHLY and CDR2 is FYNNEI in the germline V gene. This CDR3 spans 11 amino acids. This clone has just one count. What it recognizes is unknown. Notes on the study in general: Females made up more of the donors, who were largely white British, and clonal diversity may have come out too low.

Assay used: immunoSEQ multiplex PCR; TCRdb lists only in-frame clones, some missing. Of 140,000 to 150,000 clones in the sample, 70% to 90% were seen once. Sample: peripheral blood, taken on day 0 of AZD1222 vaccination. The chain carries TRBV2 and TRBJ1-1; unclear D gene. The source of this sequence is an adult in good health. CDR3 bases: TGTGCCAGCAAGGAGGAGATGGTAGCTTTCTTT. Protein sequence: CASKEEMVAFF.